Below, 9 T cell receptor beta chains from the same sample are listed, as sequenced in a study of shared clonotypes between healthy human individuals. Sequencing used immunoSEQ multiplex PCR; TCRdb keeps in-frame clones, though not all of them. This table holds roughly 1.5 million clones, around 98% found once. The sample was naive CD4+ T cells sorted from blood. The subset: CD45RA+ positively selected. The source is a man aged 25 to 40 in good health.

The J gene is TRBJ2-1, the V gene TRBV5-1; D unresolved. The V gene lost 3 bases and the J gene lost 1 base, with 5 bases spanning the gap. The germline CDR1 and CDR2 sequences are SGHRS and YFSETQ. The CDR3 contains 13 residues. CDR3 in amino acids: CASSYGSYNEQFF. CDR3 nucleotides: TGCGCCAGCAGCTACGGGTCCTACAATGAGCAGTTCTTC.

V and J are TRBV5-1 and TRBJ2-1, with D possibly being TRBD1 (5 bases). This CDR3 has 15 amino acids. V was pared by 4 bases and J by 0 bases, with 11 bases between. CDR1 and CDR2 (germline): SGHRS, YFSETQ. This CDR3 reads CASSPTVSSYNEQFF. The CDR3 region has the DNA TGCGCCAGCAGCCCGACAGTTAGCTCCTACAATGAGCAGTTCTTC.

The V gene is TRBV28, the J gene TRBJ1-4, with TRBD1 matching over 7 bases. V lost 3 bases and J lost 6; bases outside the gene matches: 13. This CDR3 has 17 amino acids. Germline lookup yields CDR1 MDHEN and CDR2 SYDVKM. CDR3 sequence reads: CASSFVSGLGGDEKLFF. As DNA, the CDR3 is TGTGCCAGCAGTTTCGTGTCTGGGTTAGGGGGCGATGAAAAACTGTTTTTT.

This chain uses TRBV5-6 with TRBJ2-7, with 8 positions matching TRBD2. The junction had 7 bases not matched to a gene; V was cut back by 1 base and J by 4 bases. The germline V gene encodes CDR1 SGHDT and CDR2 YYEEEE. The CDR3 has 15 residues. The CDR3, as DNA: TGTGCCAGCAGCTTGCGGGGGGGTCGATCTTACGAGCAGTACTTC. Translated: CASSLRGGRSYEQYF.

The V call is TRBV30, the J call TRBJ1-3; no clear D gene. CDR1 is GTSNPN, CDR2 SVGIG, per germline (reference sequence). The CDR3 has 13 residues. Trimming took off 1 base at V and 3 bases at J, with 7 bases between the two ends. CDR3 bases: TGTGCCTGGAGTGCGAGTAATGGAAACACCATATATTTT. Residues: CAWSASNGNTIYF.

The gene calls are TRBV11-3 and TRBJ2-2; 8 bases are a match to TRBD1. Trimming at V came to 1 base and at J to 3 bases, leaving 4 bases not matched to a gene. The CDR3 has 16 amino acids. From germline, CDR1 is SGHNT and CDR2 YENEEA. CDR3 DNA: TGTGCCAGCAGCTTAGCCGGACAGGGCCACACCGGGGAGCTGTTTTTT. Translating gives CASSLAGQGHTGELFF.

The genes are TRBV5-4 and TRBJ2-5, with D hard to call. CDR3 length equals 13 residues. CDR1 and CDR2 (germline): SGHNT, YYREEE (reference sequence). V lost 4 bases and J 5 bases, leaving 12 bases between the germline ends. CDR3 sequence (DNA): TGTGCCAGCAGCACGAACATTTGGGAGACCCAGTACTTC. Amino acid sequence: CASSTNIWETQYF.

The genes are TRBV5-1 and TRBJ1-2; the D is unclear. There are 15 residues in the CDR3. Trimming took 7 bases from V and 2 from J, leaving 18 bases between them. CDR1 is SGHRS, CDR2 YFSETQ, per germline. CDR3: CASAVLSGGNYGYTF. In DNA, the CDR3 is TGCGCCAGCGCTGTTCTTAGTGGCGGCAACTATGGCTACACCTTC.

The V call is TRBV9, the J call TRBJ2-1; D uncertain. Trimming stripped 3 bases from V and 7 bases from J, with 14 bases between. Germline V gene data show CDR1 as SGDLS and CDR2 as YYNGEE. This CDR3 has 14 residues. This CDR3 reads CASSDWAKSNEQFF. The DNA of the CDR3 is TGTGCCAGCAGCGACTGGGCCAAATCTAATGAGCAGTTCTTC.